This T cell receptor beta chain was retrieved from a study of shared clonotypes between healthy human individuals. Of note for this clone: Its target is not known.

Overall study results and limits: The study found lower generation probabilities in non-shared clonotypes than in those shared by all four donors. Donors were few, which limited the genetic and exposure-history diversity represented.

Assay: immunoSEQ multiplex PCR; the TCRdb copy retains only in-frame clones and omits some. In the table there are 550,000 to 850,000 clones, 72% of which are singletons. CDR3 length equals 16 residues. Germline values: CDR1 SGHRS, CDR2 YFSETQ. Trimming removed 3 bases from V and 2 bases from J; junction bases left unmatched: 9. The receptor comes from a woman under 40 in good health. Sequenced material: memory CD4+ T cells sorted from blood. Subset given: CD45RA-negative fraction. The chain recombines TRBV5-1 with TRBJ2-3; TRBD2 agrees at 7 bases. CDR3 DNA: TGCGCCAGCAGCTCGCACTCAGGACTAGACACAGATACGCAGTATTTT. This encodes CASSSHSGLDTDTQYF.